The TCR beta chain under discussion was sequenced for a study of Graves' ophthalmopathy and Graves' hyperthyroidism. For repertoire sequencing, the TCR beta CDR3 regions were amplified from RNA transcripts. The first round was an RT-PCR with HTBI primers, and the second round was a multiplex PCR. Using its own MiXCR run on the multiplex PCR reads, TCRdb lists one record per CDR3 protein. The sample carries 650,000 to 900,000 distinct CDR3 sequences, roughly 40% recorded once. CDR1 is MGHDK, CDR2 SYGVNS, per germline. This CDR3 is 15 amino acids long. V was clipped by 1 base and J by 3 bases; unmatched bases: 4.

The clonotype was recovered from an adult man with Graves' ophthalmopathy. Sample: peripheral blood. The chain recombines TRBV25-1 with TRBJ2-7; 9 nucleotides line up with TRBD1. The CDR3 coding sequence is TGTGCCAGCAGTGAATTGAGGGGACAGGGCTACGAGCAGTACTTC. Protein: CASSELRGQGYEQYF.